The present T cell receptor beta chain was sequenced within a study of cytomegalovirus exposure and HLA in healthy donors. Broader study findings: A later analysis linked a missense DCLRE1C variant to TCR beta V- and J-gene trimming.

A note on this clone: The antigen remains undetermined.

PCR involved 60 Vbeta and 13 Jbeta primers. Repertoires were generated with immunoSEQ multiplex PCR, while TCRdb's copy carries only in-frame clones and drops some. The sample has approximately 160,000 clones; around four fifths are singletons. The CDR3 spans 15 residues. Germline lookup yields CDR1 MNHEY and CDR2 SMNVEV (reference sequence). V was trimmed by 4 bases and J by 5 bases, leaving 15 bases between them. The chain is built from TRBV27 and TRBJ2-1; D gene unclear. The sequencing input was PBMCs. This receptor was identified in a man aged 18 to 30 in good health and CMV-seropositive. CDR3 nucleotides: TGTGCCAGCAGTTGGCGGTCTAGTGGTAACAATGAGCAGTTCTTC. This gives the protein CASSWRSSGNNEQFF.